The 12 T cell receptor beta chains below were found in one sample sequenced in a study of OX40 agonist ivuxolimab in advanced cancers. Measured with immunoSEQ multiplex PCR; TCRdb has only the in-frame clones, and not every one. This sample carries nearly 80,000 clones, roughly 84% of them seen once, and the ten largest clones take under 4%. This specimen was CD4+ or CD8+ T cells sorted from blood, taken in a trial of the OX40 agonist ivuxolimab. These receptors originate from an adult with an advanced solid tumor such as melanoma, head and neck, liver or kidney cancer.

The chain combines TRBV2 with TRBJ2-7; the D gene is possibly TRBD2 (6 bases). The germline gives CDR1 SNHLY, CDR2 FYNNEI. This CDR3 has 17 residues. The germline V and J ends were trimmed by 4 bases and 1 base, with 20 bases remaining between them. This CDR3 is CASSALGVADPSYEQYF. For the CDR3, the DNA is TGTGCCAGCAGTGCCCTGGGAGTAGCGGATCCTTCCTACGAGCAGTACTTC. Together with reference TRBV2 and TRBJ2-7, the CDR3 gives the full variable domain: EPEVTQTPSHQVTQMGQEVILRCVPISNHLYFYWYRQILGQKVEFLVSFYNNEISEKSEIFDDQFSVERPDGSNFTLKIRSTKLEDSAMYFCASSALGVADPSYEQYFGPGTRLTVT.

This chain uses TRBV4-3 with TRBJ2-1; TRBD2 matches 7 bases. The CDR3 has 16 amino acids. J lost 4 bases, V lost 3 bases, and 9 bases had no gene match. The germline gives CDR1 LGHNA, CDR2 YSLEER. CDR3 amino acids: CASSHAGLGGYNEQFF. CDR3 coding DNA: TGCGCCAGCAGCCATGCGGGACTGGGGGGGTACAATGAGCAGTTCTTC.

V gene TRBV30 combines with J gene TRBJ1-2; 8 nucleotides match TRBD1. The V and J ends lost 3 bases and 4 bases, in that order; junction bases with no gene match: 1. Germline-derived CDR1 and CDR2 are GTSNPN and SVGIG (reference sequence). The CDR3 consists of 12 residues. The CDR3: CAWRQGGYGYTF. CDR3 DNA sequence: TGTGCCTGGAGACAGGGGGGCTATGGCTACACCTTC.

The chain joins TRBV14 to TRBJ2-7; TRBD2 agrees at 12 bases. The germline V gene has CDR1 SGHDN and CDR2 FVKESK. This CDR3 spans 15 amino acids. The J segment lost 6 bases and the V segment lost 1 base, leaving 4 bases of the junction unmatched. The CDR3 region is CASSQGLAGVGEQYF. The CDR3 DNA reads TGTGCCAGCAGCCAAGGACTAGCGGGAGTTGGCGAGCAGTACTTC.

This chain connects TRBV6-6 to TRBJ2-7; a weak D match, TRBD1 (6 bases). The CDR3 runs 14 residues. The germline V gene has CDR1 MNHNY and CDR2 SVGAGI (reference sequence). Trimming took off 4 bases at V and 2 bases at J, with 12 bases between the two ends. CDR3 protein: CASSFAQGTYEQYF. In DNA form, the CDR3 reads TGTGCCAGCAGTTTCGCACAGGGAACCTACGAGCAGTACTTC.

The V and J genes are TRBV4-3 and TRBJ2-3; D might be TRBD2 (5 bases). The V gene's germline CDR1 is LGHNA and CDR2 YSLEER. V lost 0 bases, J lost 3 bases, and 10 bases lay in between. The CDR3 covers 15 residues. The CDR3 loop reads CASSQERGLTDTQYF. In DNA form, the CDR3 reads TGCGCCAGCAGCCAAGAACGCGGGCTGACAGATACGCAGTATTTT.

There are a few counts of this clone. The chain has TRBV27 and TRBJ2-3; D is undetermined. CDR3 length equals 16 residues. V shed 4 bases and J shed 5 bases, with 19 bases lying between them. Germline V gene sequence: CDR1 MNHEY, CDR2 SMNVEV (reference sequence). The CDR3 DNA reads as TGTGCCAGCAGTTCGTTTCTGAGGACCCGAGGAGATACGCAGTATTTT. It translates to CASSSFLRTRGDTQYF.

This clone has only one observation. The chain links TRBV30 to TRBJ2-3; no clear D gene. The CDR3 length is 14 residues. V lost 4 bases, J lost 2 bases, and 13 bases lay in between. CDR1 is GTSNPN, CDR2 SVGIG, per germline (reference sequence). DNA of the CDR3: TGTGCCTGGATGGCAGCAGGATTCACAGATACGCAGTATTTT. It specifies CAWMAAGFTDTQYF.

The rearrangement uses TRBV28 and TRBJ2-5; no clear D gene. The V gene lost 5 bases and the J gene lost 1 base, with 8 bases spanning the gap. Germline V CDR1 and CDR2: MDHEN, SYDVKM. The CDR3 covers 13 residues. CDR3 region: CASSPGGQETQYF. DNA for the CDR3: TGTGCCAGCAGTCCGGGCGGCCAAGAGACCCAGTACTTC.

The chain uses TRBV11-3 and TRBJ2-3; 8 bases are a match to TRBD2. The germline V gene has CDR1 SGHNT and CDR2 YENEEA. V shed 5 bases and J 2 bases; nucleotides not matched to a gene: 18. The length of the CDR3 is 19 residues. CDR3 amino acids: CASSPRNIIAGKYTDTQYF. The CDR3 nucleotides are TGTGCCAGCAGCCCACGGAACATAATAGCGGGGAAATACACAGATACGCAGTATTTT.

CDR3 sequence (DNA): TGTGCCAGCAGCGGGACTGGGCGGGAGGGAAATGAGCAGTTCTTC. Its translation: CASSGTGREGNEQFF. The chain joins TRBV9 to TRBJ2-1; 9 nucleotides line up with TRBD2. CDR3 length: 15 amino acids. The germline gives CDR1 SGDLS, CDR2 YYNGEE. The V gene end was trimmed by 3 bases and the J gene end by 7 bases; junction bases not matched to a gene: 8.

This chain links TRBV28 with TRBJ2-7; 11 bases match TRBD2. Germline values: CDR1 MDHEN, CDR2 SYDVKM. V was pared by 6 bases and J by 0 bases, with 4 bases of the junction left unmatched. The CDR3 covers 15 residues. This chain's CDR3 is CASREGLADSYEQYF. DNA of the CDR3: TGTGCCAGCAGAGAGGGACTAGCGGACTCCTACGAGCAGTACTTC.